This T cell receptor beta chain was identified in a study of shared clonotypes between healthy human individuals. The wider study: With ages of 18 to 49, the donors were a couple of women and a few men.

The CDR3 length is 15 residues. J gave up 6 bases and V 6 bases, and 12 bases lay outside the gene matches. Looked up from germline, CDR1 is SGHVS and CDR2 is FQNEAQ. Investigators spread the genomic DNA of each subset evenly over several immunoSEQ plates. Assay used: immunoSEQ multiplex PCR; TCRdb lists only in-frame clones, some missing. The table records around 2,000,000 clones, 95% of them present only once. CD4+ cells yielded CD45RA+ naive and CD45RA-negative memory subsets. V is TRBV7-8 and J is TRBJ2-7, with 9 bases identical to TRBD1. The specimen sequenced was naive CD4+ T cells sorted from blood. Sample subset: CD45RA+ positively selected. The source is a man younger than 30 in good health. The CDR3 sequence: CASRSPGQGLAEQYF. The CDR3 DNA sequence: TGTGCCAGCAGATCCCCGGGACAGGGTTTAGCCGAGCAGTACTTC.